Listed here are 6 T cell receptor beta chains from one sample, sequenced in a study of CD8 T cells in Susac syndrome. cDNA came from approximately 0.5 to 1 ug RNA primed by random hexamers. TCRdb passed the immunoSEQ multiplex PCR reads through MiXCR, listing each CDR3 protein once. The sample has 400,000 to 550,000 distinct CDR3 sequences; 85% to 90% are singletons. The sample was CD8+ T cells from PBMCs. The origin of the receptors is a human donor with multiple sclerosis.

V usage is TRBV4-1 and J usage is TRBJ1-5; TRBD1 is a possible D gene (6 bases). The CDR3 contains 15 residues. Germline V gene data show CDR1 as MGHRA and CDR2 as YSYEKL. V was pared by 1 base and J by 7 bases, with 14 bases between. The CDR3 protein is CASSQGWGGAQPQHF. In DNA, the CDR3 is TGCGCCAGCAGCCAAGGATGGGGGGGCGCGCAGCCCCAGCATTTT.

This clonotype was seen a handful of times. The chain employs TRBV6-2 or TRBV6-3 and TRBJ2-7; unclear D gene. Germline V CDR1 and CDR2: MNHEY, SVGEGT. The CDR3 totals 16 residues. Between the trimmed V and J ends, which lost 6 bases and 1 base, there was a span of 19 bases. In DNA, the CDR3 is TGTGCCAGCAGCCCAAGAGAGCTAATCATTTCCTACGAGCAGTACTTC. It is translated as CASSPRELIISYEQYF.

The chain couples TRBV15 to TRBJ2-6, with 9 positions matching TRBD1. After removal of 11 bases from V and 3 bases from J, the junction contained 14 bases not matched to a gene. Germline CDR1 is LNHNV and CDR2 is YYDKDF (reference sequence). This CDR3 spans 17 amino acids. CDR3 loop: CAFEGTGSISGANVLTF. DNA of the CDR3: TGTGCCTTCGAAGGGACAGGGAGTATTAGTGGGGCCAACGTCCTGACTTTC.

The CDR3 reads CASSQVIENTGELFF. The DNA for the CDR3 is TGCGCCAGCAGCCAAGTGATCGAGAACACCGGGGAGCTGTTTTTT. The gene calls are TRBV4-1 and TRBJ2-2; D gene uncertain. Germline V lookup: CDR1 MGHRA, CDR2 YSYEKL. V lost 1 base and J lost 1, with 7 bases in between. This CDR3 is built from 15 residues.

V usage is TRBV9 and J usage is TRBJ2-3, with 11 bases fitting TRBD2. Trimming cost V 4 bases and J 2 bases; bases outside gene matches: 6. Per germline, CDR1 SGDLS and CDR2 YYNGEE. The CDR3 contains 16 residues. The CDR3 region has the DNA TGTGCCAGCAGCCCAACTAGCGGGGGTCCCACAGATACGCAGTATTTT. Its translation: CASSPTSGGPTDTQYF. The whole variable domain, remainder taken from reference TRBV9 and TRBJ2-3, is DSGVTQTPKHLITATGQRVTLRCSPRSGDLSVYWYQQSLDQGLQFLIQYYNGEERAKGNILERFSAQQFPDLHSELNLSSLELGDSALYFCASSPTSGGPTDTQYFGPGTRLTVL.

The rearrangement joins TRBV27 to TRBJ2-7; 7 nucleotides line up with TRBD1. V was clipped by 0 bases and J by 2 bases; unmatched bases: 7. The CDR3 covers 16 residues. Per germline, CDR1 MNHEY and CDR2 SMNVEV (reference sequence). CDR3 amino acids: CASSLSRGQVTYEQYF. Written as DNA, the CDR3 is TGTGCCAGCAGTTTATCGAGGGGGCAGGTTACCTACGAGCAGTACTTC.